The 19 T cell receptor beta chains presented below share a single source sample, sequenced in a study of CD8+ T cells in alopecia areata. Extracted from the samples, RNA was reverse transcribed into cDNA to serve as the sequencing template. Profiled with immunoSEQ multiplex PCR; TCRdb holds only in-frame clones, not every one. Of 150,000 to 200,000 clones listed, just over 65% were seen once; the top ten hold approximately 0.9%. Treatment in this sample: oral pan-JAK inhibitor, 5-10 mg twice daily. The sample consisted of CD4+ T cells sorted from blood, taken at week 4, from a patient treated with tofacitinib. The receptors shown here come from a human donor with alopecia areata.

This clone showed up just a few times. The V call is TRBV10-3, the J call TRBJ2-1; D gene uncertain. Trimming removed 2 bases from V and 8 bases from J, with 13 bases in between. The CDR3 covers 14 residues. From germline, CDR1 is ENHRY and CDR2 SYGVKD. CDR3 DNA sequence: TGTGCCATCAGTGAGGCCCCCCATCCCTATGAGCAGTTCTTC. Protein: CAISEAPHPYEQFF.

This clone was seen a few times. The chain recombines TRBV5-1 with TRBJ2-7; 8 bases agree with TRBD1. CDR1 and CDR2 (germline): SGHRS, YFSETQ. This CDR3 spans 15 amino acids. After removal of 0 bases from V and 3 bases from J, the junction contained 5 bases not matched to a gene. In DNA, the CDR3 is TGCGCCAGCAGCTTGGCCGACAGGGGTATCTACGAGCAGTACTTC. It yields the protein CASSLADRGIYEQYF. The variable domain in full, completed from reference TRBV5-1 and TRBJ2-7, reads KAGVTQTPRYLIKTRGQQVTLSCSPISGHRSVSWYQQTPGQGLQFLFEYFSETQRNKGNFPGRFSGRQFSNSRSEMNVSTLELGDSALYLCASSLADRGIYEQYFGPGTRLTVT.

The V and J genes are TRBV6-5 and TRBJ2-7; D not certain. The CDR3 consists of 14 residues. Trimming took 8 bases from V and 3 from J, leaving 17 bases between them. Germline V gene sequence: CDR1 MNHEY, CDR2 SVGAGI. CDR3 coding DNA: TGTGCCAGCTCCCTCAGGTATTGGGTCTACGAGCAGTACTTC. It is translated as CASSLRYWVYEQYF.

This chain uses TRBV29-1 with TRBJ2-5, with D perhaps TRBD1 (5 bases). Germline V gene data show CDR1 as SQVTM and CDR2 as ANQGSEA. Deletions cut 0 bases from V and 1 base from J, with 15 bases between. The CDR3 loop spans 16 amino acids. This CDR3 is CSVEDHLGAGQETQYF. The CDR3 coding sequence is TGCAGCGTTGAAGATCATTTAGGGGCAGGCCAAGAGACCCAGTACTTC.

The chain employs TRBV30 and TRBJ1-2, with a weak D call TRBD1 (6 bases). Deletions cut 3 bases from V and 4 bases from J, with 12 bases between. Germline V lookup: CDR1 GTSNPN, CDR2 SVGIG (reference sequence). The CDR3 extends over 13 amino acids. The CDR3 DNA is TGTGCCTGGAGACAGGGCGGCGGCTATGGCTACACCTTC. This codes for CAWRQGGGYGYTF.

V and J are TRBV27 and TRBJ1-2, with D tentatively TRBD1 (5 bases). CDR1 and CDR2 from the germline V gene are MNHEY and SMNVEV (reference sequence). The ends were cut back, 4 bases at V and 3 bases at J, with 12 bases in the middle. The CDR3 spans 14 residues. CDR3 in amino acids: CASSSLGGDYGYTF. The CDR3 DNA is TGTGCCAGCAGTTCCTTGGGGGGTGACTATGGCTACACCTTC.

This chain uses TRBV5-6 with TRBJ1-5; 7 bases line up with TRBD1. The V and J ends lost 2 bases and 1 base, in that order; junction bases with no gene match: 12. CDR3 size: 18 residues. Germline loops: CDR1 SGHDT, CDR2 YYEEEE. The DNA of the CDR3 is TGTGCCAGCAGCTTCGGGGCAACTACAGGGGTCAGCAATCAGCCCCAGCATTTT. Amino acids: CASSFGATTGVSNQPQHF. The variable domain in full, with the rest retrieved from reference TRBV5-6 and TRBJ1-5, is DAGVTQSPTHLIKTRGQQVTLRCSPKSGHDTVSWYQQALGQGPQFIFQYYEEEERQRGNFPDRFSGHQFPNYSSELNVNALLLGDSALYLCASSFGATTGVSNQPQHFGDGTRLSIL.

The chain employs TRBV6-5 and TRBJ2-3, with 8 bases matching TRBD2. The J segment lost 3 bases and the V segment lost 8 bases, leaving 7 bases of the junction unmatched. The CDR3 totals 14 residues. The germline V gene has CDR1 MNHEY and CDR2 SVGAGI. This CDR3 is CASSRAGVTDTQYF. The CDR3 DNA follows: TGTGCCAGCTCGCGAGCGGGGGTAACAGATACGCAGTATTTT.

This clone was picked up a small number of times. This chain joins TRBV29-1 and TRBJ2-3; 9 nucleotides line up with TRBD2. Looked up from germline, CDR1 is SQVTM and CDR2 is ANQGSEA. Trimming cost V 5 bases and J 5 bases; bases outside gene matches: 11. CDR3 length: 15 amino acids. The CDR3 is CSVSPLAGGGDTQYF. The CDR3 coding sequence is TGCAGCGTTTCTCCCTTGGCGGGGGGGGGAGATACGCAGTATTTT.

Written as DNA, the CDR3 is TGTGCCAGCAGCTTTAGGGACAATCAGCCCCAGCATTTT. This sequence encodes CASSFRDNQPQHF. The chain employs TRBV7-9 and TRBJ1-5; D not certain. V was pared by 3 bases and J by 3 bases, with 6 bases between. This CDR3 has 13 residues. Germline-derived CDR1 and CDR2 are SEHNR and FQNEAQ (reference sequence).

The V gene is TRBV7-8, the J gene TRBJ2-3, with TRBD2 identical over 10 bases. Germline V gene sequence: CDR1 SGHVS, CDR2 FQNEAQ. Trimming cost V 5 bases and J 2 bases; bases outside gene matches: 7. CDR3 length: 16 amino acids. Here the CDR3 reads CASSILAGGNTDTQYF. The CDR3 nucleotides read TGTGCCAGCAGCATTTTAGCGGGGGGAAACACAGATACGCAGTATTTT.

The chain is built from TRBV9 and TRBJ1-1; D remains ambiguous. Trimming removed 2 bases at V and 1 base at J, with 6 bases between. The germline gives CDR1 SGDLS, CDR2 YYNGEE. The CDR3 is 13 residues long. The CDR3 DNA reads TGTGCCAGCAGCGTTGGGGAGAACACTGAAGCTTTCTTT. Translating gives CASSVGENTEAFF. The complete variable domain, with remaining parts taken from reference TRBV9 and TRBJ1-1, reads DSGVTQTPKHLITATGQRVTLRCSPRSGDLSVYWYQQSLDQGLQFLIQYYNGEERAKGNILERFSAQQFPDLHSELNLSSLELGDSALYFCASSVGENTEAFFGQGTRLTVV.

On this clone: Within the sample, other DNA sequences also encode this same CDR3. V gene TRBV4-1 combines with J gene TRBJ2-5; TRBD1 is a possible D gene (6 bases). This CDR3 spans 14 amino acids. Trimming shortened V by 2 bases and J by 3 bases, and 10 bases separated the two germline ends. Germline V gene lookup returns CDR1 MGHRA and CDR2 YSYEKL. The DNA of the CDR3 is TGCGCCAGCAGCCAACCGACAGGCAAAGAGACCCAGTACTTC. Its translation: CASSQPTGKETQYF.

The V gene is TRBV30, the J gene TRBJ1-1, with D perhaps matching TRBD1 (5 bases). This CDR3 comprises 14 residues. With 5 bases removed from V and 1 base from J, the gap between germline ends came to 14 bases. In germline, CDR1 is GTSNPN, CDR2 SVGIG (reference sequence). CDR3 in DNA: TGTGCCTGGGCCTGGGGACCCCGGAACACTGAAGCTTTCTTT. The encoded protein is CAWAWGPRNTEAFF.

The chain links TRBV5-1 to TRBJ2-5; tentative D call: TRBD2 (6 bases). Germline CDR1 is SGHRS and CDR2 is YFSETQ. This CDR3 has 14 residues. V lost 0 bases and J lost 5, with 11 bases in between. The CDR3 DNA is TGCGCCAGCAGCTTGGAAGGCGGGGTGGAGACCCAGTACTTC. Protein: CASSLEGGVETQYF.

The CDR3 sequence: CASSDRTEEAFF. In DNA, the CDR3 is TGTGCCAGCAGTGACCGGACAGAAGAAGCTTTCTTT. The chain is built from TRBV25-1 and TRBJ1-1, with D tentatively TRBD1 (6 bases). Germline V gene data show CDR1 as MGHDK and CDR2 as SYGVNS. The CDR3 runs 12 residues. The germline V and J ends were trimmed by 3 bases and 8 bases, with 10 bases remaining between them.

This chain connects TRBV29-1 to TRBJ2-5; 11 nucleotides agree with TRBD2. The germline CDR1 and CDR2 sequences are SQVTM and ANQGSEA. The CDR3 covers 14 residues. After removal of 6 bases from V and 1 base from J, the junction contained 4 bases not matched to a gene. CDR3: CSVVTSGGQETQYF. DNA of the CDR3: TGCAGCGTGGTCACTAGCGGGGGCCAAGAGACCCAGTACTTC.

Only a few counts were recorded for this clone. The chain joins TRBV2 to TRBJ2-7; 7 bases are shared with TRBD1. The CDR3 covers 12 residues. Germline values: CDR1 SNHLY, CDR2 FYNNEI. After removal of 10 bases from V and 2 bases from J, the junction contained 5 bases not matched to a gene. Here the CDR3 reads CATRDRAYEQYF. CDR3 DNA: TGTGCCACCAGGGACAGAGCCTACGAGCAGTACTTC.

CDR3 DNA sequence: TGTGCCAGCAGCTCCGGGACAGGGGGCTTTTACGAGCAGTACTTC. Its translation: CASSSGTGGFYEQYF. The genes are TRBV7-2 and TRBJ2-7; TRBD1 matches 12 bases. Germline CDR1 is SGHTA and CDR2 is FQGNSA. This CDR3 comprises 15 residues. Unmatched junction bases numbered 5, after V lost 4 bases and J lost 4 bases.